This TCR beta chain was recorded in a study of technical replicates of blood from several donors. Sequenced by immunoSEQ multiplex PCR; TCRdb stores in-frame clones only, minus some. The sample includes 55,000 to 75,000 clones, roughly 91% of them seen just once. This CDR3 has 15 amino acids. V lost 0 bases, J lost 0 bases, and 10 bases lay in between. Germline CDR1 reads SGHRS; CDR2 reads YFSETQ. The rearrangement links TRBV5-1 to TRBJ2-7; possible D gene TRBD2, 6 bases. The TCR comes from a human donor in good health. Some clones in this sample may be carry-over from other donors' samples. The sample consisted of PBMCs. CDR3 bases: TGCGCCAGCAGCTTGGCGGGAGCGAGCTCCTACGAGCAGTACTTC. This sequence encodes CASSLAGASSYEQYF.